Listed below are T cell receptor beta chains from one sample, sequenced in a study of blood T cell repertoires in COVID-19. Using immunoSEQ multiplex PCR, the repertoire was profiled, and TCRdb retains in-frame clones only, with some absent. The sample has 200,000 to 250,000 clones; approximately 80% are singletons. Sequenced sample: peripheral blood. All receptors derive from a young man with active or convalescent COVID-19. Each CDR3 is given with its conserved first and last residue. A D gene is named only where the DNA matches it firmly.

TRBD1	TRBJ1-2	TRBV5-7	TGTGCCAGCAGCTCCCGGGACAGGGAGATGGACAATGGCTACACCTTC	CASSSRDREMDNGYTF
.	TRBJ1-2	TRBV25-1	TGTGCCAGCAGTCCCAAGTCCTTCGGGGGCTACACCTTC	CASSPKSFGGYTF
TRBD2	TRBJ2-1	TRBV6-5	TGTGCCAGCAGTTTAAGCGGGGCTTGGTCCTACAATGAGCAGTTCTTC	CASSLSGAWSYNEQFF
TRBD1	TRBJ1-5	TRBV6-2/TRBV6-3	TGTGCCAGCAGCCAACCCGGGACAGGGAGGCAGCCCCAGCATTTT	CASSQPGTGRQPQHF
TRBD1	TRBJ1-2	TRBV6-5	TGTGCCAGCACCGGAACAGGGGCCTATGGCTACACCTTC	CASTGTGAYGYTF
.	TRBJ2-2	TRBV6-5	TGTGCCAGCAGACGACAGGTGACCGGGGAGCTGTTTTTT	CASRRQVTGELFF
.	TRBJ2-3	TRBV12-3/TRBV12-4	TGTGCCAGCAGAACAGGGTCAGATACGCAGTATTTT	CASRTGSDTQYF
.	TRBJ1-2	TRBV6-5	TGTGCCAGCAGAAAAGGCAGGGACTATGGCTACACCTTC	CASRKGRDYGYTF
.	TRBJ1-2	TRBV9	TGTGCCAGCAGCCCGCGTGCTAACTATGGCTACACCTTC	CASSPRANYGYTF
.	TRBJ1-4	TRBV6-5	TGTGCCAGCAGCGGAGGGCTAAATGAAAAACTGTTTTTT	CASSGGLNEKLFF
.	TRBJ2-1	TRBV18	TGTGCCAGCTCACCATCCAGGGGCCGCTCCTACAATGAGCAGTTCTTC	CASSPSRGRSYNEQFF
TRBD1	TRBJ2-5	TRBV3-1/TRBV3-2	TGTGCCAGCAGCCGGGACAGGGCCCCCGGGGAGACCCAGTACTTC	CASSRDRAPGETQYF
TRBD2	TRBJ2-3	TRBV9	TGTGCCAGCAGCGTAAGCGGGGACCTTCTCACAGATACGCAGTATTTT	CASSVSGDLLTDTQYF
.	TRBJ2-2	TRBV27	TGTGCCAGCAGTCCCTACTCGCGGGGCACCGGGGAGCTGTTTTTT	CASSPYSRGTGELFF
.	TRBJ2-7	TRBV12-3/TRBV12-4	TGTGCCAGCAGTTTCCCCGGGTACGAGCAGTACTTC	CASSFPGYEQYF
TRBD1	TRBJ1-6	TRBV4-2	TGTGCCAGCAGCCAAGATCGGACAGGGAGGGCACCCCTCCACTTT	CASSQDRTGRAPLHF